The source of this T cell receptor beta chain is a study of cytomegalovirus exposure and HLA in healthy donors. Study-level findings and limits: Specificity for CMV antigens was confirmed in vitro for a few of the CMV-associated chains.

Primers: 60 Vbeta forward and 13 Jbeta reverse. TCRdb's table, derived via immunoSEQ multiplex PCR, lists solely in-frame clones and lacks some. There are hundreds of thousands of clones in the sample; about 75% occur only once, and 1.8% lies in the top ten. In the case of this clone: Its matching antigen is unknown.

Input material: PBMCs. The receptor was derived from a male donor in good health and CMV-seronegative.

The CDR3 is CASSTGTGGPGAFF. CDR3 DNA sequence: TGTGCCAGCAGCACCGGGACAGGGGGCCCGGGAGCTTTCTTT. V and J are TRBV7-3 and TRBJ1-1; 12 nucleotides match TRBD1. With 5 bases clipped from V and 10 bases from J, the junction kept 8 bases outside the gene matches. There are 14 residues in the CDR3. Germline lookup yields CDR1 SGHTA and CDR2 FQGTGA. Looking up the rest from reference TRBV7-3 and TRBJ1-1 gives the full variable domain: GAGVSQTPSNKVTEKGKYVELRCDPISGHTALYWYRQSLGQGPEFLIYFQGTGAADDSGLPNDRFFAVRPEGSVSTLKIQRTERGDSAVYLCASSTGTGGPGAFFGQGTRLTVV.